This T cell receptor beta chain comes out of a study of blood T cell repertoires in COVID-19. Study-level background: Donors in the United States, Italy and Spain gave samples during acute or convalescent COVID-19. PBMCs, B-cell-depleted T cells, or T cells were the source of the cDNA or gDNA that made up the material.

Study processing details: From reference gene primer amplification, estimates of nucleated cell counts were derived. Clones were sequenced by immunoSEQ multiplex PCR, and TCRdb holds only the in-frame ones, with some missing. V, J and clone size were drawn from that table, and D and trimming were deduced from the DNA. The sample includes 200,000 or so clones, about 81% of them seen just once. The CDR3 is 15 residues long. Trimming pared 7 bases from V and 0 bases from J, leaving 13 bases between. Germline V CDR1 and CDR2: SNHLY, FYNNEI. This clonotype was sampled from a man aged 25-45 years with active or convalescent COVID-19. Material: peripheral blood. The rearrangement joins TRBV2 to TRBJ2-1; D might be TRBD2 (6 bases). CDR3 loop: CASTERVSSYNEQFF. CDR3 nucleotides: TGTGCCAGCACCGAGCGGGTGAGCTCCTACAATGAGCAGTTCTTC.